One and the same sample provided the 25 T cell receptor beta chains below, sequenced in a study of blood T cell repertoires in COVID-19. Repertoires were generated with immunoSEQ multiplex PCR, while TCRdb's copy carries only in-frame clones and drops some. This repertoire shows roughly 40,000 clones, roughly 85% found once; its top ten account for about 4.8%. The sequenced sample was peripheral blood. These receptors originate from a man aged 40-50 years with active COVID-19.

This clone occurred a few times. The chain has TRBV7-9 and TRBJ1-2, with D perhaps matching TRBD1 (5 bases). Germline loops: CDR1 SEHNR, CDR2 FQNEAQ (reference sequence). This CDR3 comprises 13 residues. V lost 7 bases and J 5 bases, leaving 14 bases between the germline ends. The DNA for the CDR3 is TGTGCCAGCAACTTCGGGGAGGGGTATGGCTACACCTTC. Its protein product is CASNFGEGYGYTF.

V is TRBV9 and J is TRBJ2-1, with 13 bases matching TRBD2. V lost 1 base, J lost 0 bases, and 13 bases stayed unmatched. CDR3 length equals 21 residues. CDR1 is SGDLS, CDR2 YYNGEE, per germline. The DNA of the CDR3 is TGTGCCAGCAGCGTACCCCCCTCCAGACTAGCGGGAGGTAGCTCCTACAATGAGCAGTTCTTC. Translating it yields CASSVPPSRLAGGSSYNEQFF.

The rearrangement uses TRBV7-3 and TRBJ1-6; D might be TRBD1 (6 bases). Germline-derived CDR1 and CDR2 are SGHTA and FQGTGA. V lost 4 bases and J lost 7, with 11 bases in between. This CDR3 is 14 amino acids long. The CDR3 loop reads CASSSGGQNSPLHF. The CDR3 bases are TGTGCCAGCAGCTCGGGCGGACAGAATTCACCCCTCCACTTT.

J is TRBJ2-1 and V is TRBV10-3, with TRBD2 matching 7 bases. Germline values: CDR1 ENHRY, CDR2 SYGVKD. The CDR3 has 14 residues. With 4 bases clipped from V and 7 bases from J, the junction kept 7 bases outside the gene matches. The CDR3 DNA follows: TGTGCCATCAGTGGGGCGGGAGCTGAGAATGAGCAGTTCTTC. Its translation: CAISGAGAENEQFF.

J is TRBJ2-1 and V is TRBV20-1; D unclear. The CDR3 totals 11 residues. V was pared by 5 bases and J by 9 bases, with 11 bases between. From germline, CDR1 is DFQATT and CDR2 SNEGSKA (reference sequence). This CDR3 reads CSALVYVEQFF. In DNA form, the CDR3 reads TGCAGTGCTCTAGTTTACGTTGAGCAGTTCTTC.

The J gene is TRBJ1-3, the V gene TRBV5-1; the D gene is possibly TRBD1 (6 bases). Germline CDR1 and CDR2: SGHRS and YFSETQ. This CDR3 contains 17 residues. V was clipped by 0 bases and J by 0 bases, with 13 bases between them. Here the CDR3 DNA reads TGCGCCAGCAGCTTGGAAGGGGGTTTTGGCTCTGGAAACACCATATATTTT. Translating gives CASSLEGGFGSGNTIYF.

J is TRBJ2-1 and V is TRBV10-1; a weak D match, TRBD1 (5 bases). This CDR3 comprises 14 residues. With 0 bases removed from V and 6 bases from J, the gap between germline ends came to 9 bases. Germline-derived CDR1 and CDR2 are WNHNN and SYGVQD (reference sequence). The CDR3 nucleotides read TGCGCCAGCAGTGAGTCAGGGGATACCAATGAGCAGTTCTTC. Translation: CASSESGDTNEQFF.

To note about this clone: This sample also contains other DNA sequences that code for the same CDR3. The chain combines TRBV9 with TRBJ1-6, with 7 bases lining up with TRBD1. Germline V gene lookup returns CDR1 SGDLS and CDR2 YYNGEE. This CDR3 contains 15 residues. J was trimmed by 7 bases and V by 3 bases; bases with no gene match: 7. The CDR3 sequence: CASSGTGTENSPLHF. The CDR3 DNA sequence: TGTGCCAGCAGCGGGACCGGGACAGAGAATTCACCCCTCCACTTT.

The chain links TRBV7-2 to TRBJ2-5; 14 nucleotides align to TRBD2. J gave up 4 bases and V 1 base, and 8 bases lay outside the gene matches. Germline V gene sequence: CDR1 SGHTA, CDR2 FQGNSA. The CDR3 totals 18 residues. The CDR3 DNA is TGTGCCAGCAGCTTAGGGGGGGGACTAGCGGGAGAAGGAGAGACCCAGTACTTC. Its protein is CASSLGGGLAGEGETQYF.

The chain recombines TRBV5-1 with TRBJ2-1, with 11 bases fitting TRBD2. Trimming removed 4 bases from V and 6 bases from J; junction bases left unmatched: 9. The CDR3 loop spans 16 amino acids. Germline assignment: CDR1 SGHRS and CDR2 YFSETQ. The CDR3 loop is CASSRVAGGVRNEQFF. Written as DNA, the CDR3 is TGCGCCAGCAGCCGTGTAGCGGGAGGGGTCCGCAATGAGCAGTTCTTC.

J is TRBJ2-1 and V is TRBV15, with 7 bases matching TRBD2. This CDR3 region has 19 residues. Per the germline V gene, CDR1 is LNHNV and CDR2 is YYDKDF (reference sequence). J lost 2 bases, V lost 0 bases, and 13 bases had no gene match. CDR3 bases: TGTGCCACCAGCAGAGATACCAGCGGGAAGGCCAGAACCTACAATGAGCAGTTCTTC. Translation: CATSRDTSGKARTYNEQFF.

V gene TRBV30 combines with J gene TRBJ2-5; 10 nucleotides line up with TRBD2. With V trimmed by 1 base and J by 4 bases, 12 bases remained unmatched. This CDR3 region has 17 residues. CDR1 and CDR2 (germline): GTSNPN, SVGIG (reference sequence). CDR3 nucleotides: TGTGCCTGGAGTGAGGGGGTCCTAGCGGGAGTAGGAGAGACCCAGTACTTC. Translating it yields CAWSEGVLAGVGETQYF.

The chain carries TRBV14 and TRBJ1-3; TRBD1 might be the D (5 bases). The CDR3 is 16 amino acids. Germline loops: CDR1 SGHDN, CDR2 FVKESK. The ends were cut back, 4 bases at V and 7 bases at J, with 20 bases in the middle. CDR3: CASSLTGTFGSNTIYF. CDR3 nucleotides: TGTGCCAGCAGCCTTACCGGGACGTTCGGGAGCAACACCATATATTTT.

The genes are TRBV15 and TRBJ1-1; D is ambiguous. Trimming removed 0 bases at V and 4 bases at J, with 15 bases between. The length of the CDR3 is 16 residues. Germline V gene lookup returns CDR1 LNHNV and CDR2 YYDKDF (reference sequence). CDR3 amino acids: CATSRDRPTWSTEAFF. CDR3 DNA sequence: TGTGCCACCAGCAGAGATAGGCCCACTTGGAGCACTGAAGCTTTCTTT.

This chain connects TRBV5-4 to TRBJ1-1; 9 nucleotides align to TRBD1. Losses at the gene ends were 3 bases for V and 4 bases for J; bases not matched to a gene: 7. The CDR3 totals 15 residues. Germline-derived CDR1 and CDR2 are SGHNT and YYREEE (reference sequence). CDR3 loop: CASSYPGTGSTEAFF. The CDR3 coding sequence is TGTGCCAGCAGCTATCCCGGGACAGGGAGCACTGAAGCTTTCTTT.

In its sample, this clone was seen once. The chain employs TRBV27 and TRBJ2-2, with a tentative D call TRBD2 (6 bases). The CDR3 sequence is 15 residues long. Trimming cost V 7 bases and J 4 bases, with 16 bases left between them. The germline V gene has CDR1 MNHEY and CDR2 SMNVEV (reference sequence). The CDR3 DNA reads TGTGCCAGCACCCGTCCGGGACTCCCCACCGGGGAGCTGTTTTTT. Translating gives CASTRPGLPTGELFF.

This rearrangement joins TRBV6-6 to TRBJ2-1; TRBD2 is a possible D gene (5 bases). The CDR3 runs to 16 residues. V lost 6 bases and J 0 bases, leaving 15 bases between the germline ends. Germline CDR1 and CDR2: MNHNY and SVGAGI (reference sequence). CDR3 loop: CASRIGFGGSYNEQFF. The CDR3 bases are TGTGCCAGCAGGATAGGGTTTGGAGGCTCCTACAATGAGCAGTTCTTC.

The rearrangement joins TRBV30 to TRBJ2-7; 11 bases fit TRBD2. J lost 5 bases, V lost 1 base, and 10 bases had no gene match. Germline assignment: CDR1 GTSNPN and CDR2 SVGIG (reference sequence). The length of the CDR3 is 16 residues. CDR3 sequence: CAWSAISGRARDEQYF. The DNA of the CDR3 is TGTGCCTGGAGTGCGATTAGCGGGAGGGCCCGGGACGAGCAGTACTTC.

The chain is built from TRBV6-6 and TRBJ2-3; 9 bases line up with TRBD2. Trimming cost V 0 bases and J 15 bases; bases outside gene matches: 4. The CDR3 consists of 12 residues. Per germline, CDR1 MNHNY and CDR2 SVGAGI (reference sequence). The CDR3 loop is CASSYSTSGPYF. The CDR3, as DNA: TGTGCCAGCAGTTACTCGACTAGCGGACCCTATTTT.

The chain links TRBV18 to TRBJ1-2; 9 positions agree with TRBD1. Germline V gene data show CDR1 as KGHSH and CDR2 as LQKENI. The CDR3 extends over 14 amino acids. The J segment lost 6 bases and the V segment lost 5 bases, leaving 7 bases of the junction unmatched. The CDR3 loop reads CASSVSGQGDGYTF. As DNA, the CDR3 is TGTGCCAGCTCAGTATCGGGACAGGGTGATGGCTACACCTTC. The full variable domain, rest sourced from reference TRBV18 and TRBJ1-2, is NAGVMQNPRHLVRRRGQEARLRCSPMKGHSHVYWYRQLPEEGLKFMVYLQKENIIDESGMPKERFSAEFPKEGPSILRIQQVVRGDSAAYFCASSVSGQGDGYTFGSGTRLTVV.

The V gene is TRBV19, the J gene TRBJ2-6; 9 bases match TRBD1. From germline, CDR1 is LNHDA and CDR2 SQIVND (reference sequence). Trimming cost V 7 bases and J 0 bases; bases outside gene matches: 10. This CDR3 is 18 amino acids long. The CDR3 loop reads CASNPGTGLDSGANVLTF. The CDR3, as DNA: TGTGCCAGTAACCCAGGGACAGGGTTGGACTCTGGGGCCAACGTCCTGACTTTC.

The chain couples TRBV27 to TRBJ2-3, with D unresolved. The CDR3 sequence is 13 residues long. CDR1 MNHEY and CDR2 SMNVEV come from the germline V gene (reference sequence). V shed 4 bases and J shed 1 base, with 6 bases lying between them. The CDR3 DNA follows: TGTGCCAGCAGTTGGGCAGGCACAGATACGCAGTATTTT. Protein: CASSWAGTDTQYF.

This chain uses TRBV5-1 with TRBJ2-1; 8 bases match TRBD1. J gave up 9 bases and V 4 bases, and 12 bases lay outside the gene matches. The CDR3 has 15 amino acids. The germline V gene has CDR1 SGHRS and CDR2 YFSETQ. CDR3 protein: CASSLRTGFTGEQFF. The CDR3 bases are TGCGCCAGCAGCCTACGGACAGGGTTCACGGGTGAGCAGTTCTTC.

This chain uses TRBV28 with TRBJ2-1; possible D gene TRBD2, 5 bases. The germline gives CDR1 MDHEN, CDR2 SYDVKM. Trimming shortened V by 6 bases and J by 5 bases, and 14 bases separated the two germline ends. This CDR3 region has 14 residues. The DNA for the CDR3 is TGTGCCAGCAGCTCCCTCACTAGGGACAATGAGCAGTTCTTC. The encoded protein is CASSSLTRDNEQFF.

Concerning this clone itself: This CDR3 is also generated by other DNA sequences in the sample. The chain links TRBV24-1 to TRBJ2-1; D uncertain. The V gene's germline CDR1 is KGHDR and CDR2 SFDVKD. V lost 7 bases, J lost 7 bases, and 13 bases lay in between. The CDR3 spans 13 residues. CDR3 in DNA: TGTGCCACCAGCGCGTCGGCTAGAAATGAGCAGTTCTTC. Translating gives CATSASARNEQFF.